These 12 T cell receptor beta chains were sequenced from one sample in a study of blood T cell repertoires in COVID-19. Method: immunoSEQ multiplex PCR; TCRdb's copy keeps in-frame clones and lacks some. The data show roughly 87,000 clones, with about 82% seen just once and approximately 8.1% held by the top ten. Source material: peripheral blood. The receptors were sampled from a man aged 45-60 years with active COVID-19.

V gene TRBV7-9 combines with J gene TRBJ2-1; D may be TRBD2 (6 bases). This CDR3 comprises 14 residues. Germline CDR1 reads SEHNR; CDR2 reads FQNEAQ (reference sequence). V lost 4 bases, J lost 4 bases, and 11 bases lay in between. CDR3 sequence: CASSSHGGYNEQFF. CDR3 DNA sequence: TGTGCCAGCAGCTCTCATGGGGGGTACAATGAGCAGTTCTTC. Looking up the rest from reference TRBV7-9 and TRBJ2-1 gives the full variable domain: DTGVSQNPRHKITKRGQNVTFRCDPISEHNRLYWYRQTLGQGPEFLTYFQNEAQLEKSRLLSDRFSAERPKGSFSTLEIQRTEQGDSAMYLCASSSHGGYNEQFFGPGTRLTVL.

The CDR3 loop reads CASVGQGRNSPLHF. In nucleotides, the CDR3 is TGTGCCAGCGTGGGACAGGGGCGAAATTCACCCCTCCACTTT. The chain is built from TRBV6-5 and TRBJ1-6; 10 positions match TRBD1. The CDR3 runs 14 residues. V was pared by 8 bases and J by 7 bases, with 5 bases of the junction left unmatched. Looked up from germline, CDR1 is MNHEY and CDR2 is SVGAGI.

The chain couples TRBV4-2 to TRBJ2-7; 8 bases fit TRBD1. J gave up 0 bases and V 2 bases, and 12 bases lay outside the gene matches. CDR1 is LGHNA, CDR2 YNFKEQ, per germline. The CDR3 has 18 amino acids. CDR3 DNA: TGTGCCAGCAGCCAACAGCTTTCCGGGACAGGTTACTCCTACGAGCAGTACTTC. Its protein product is CASSQQLSGTGYSYEQYF.

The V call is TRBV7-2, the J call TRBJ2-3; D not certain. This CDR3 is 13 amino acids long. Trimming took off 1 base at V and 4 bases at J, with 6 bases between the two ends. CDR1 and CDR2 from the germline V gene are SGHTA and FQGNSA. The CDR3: CASSLGDSDTQYF. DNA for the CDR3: TGTGCCAGCAGCTTAGGAGACTCAGATACGCAGTATTTT.

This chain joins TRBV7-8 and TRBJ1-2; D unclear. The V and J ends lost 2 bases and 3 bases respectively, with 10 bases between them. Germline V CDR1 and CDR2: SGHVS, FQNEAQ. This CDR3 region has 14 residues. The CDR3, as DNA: TGTGCCAGCAGCTTAAACCGCGGGGACTATGGCTACACCTTC. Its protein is CASSLNRGDYGYTF.

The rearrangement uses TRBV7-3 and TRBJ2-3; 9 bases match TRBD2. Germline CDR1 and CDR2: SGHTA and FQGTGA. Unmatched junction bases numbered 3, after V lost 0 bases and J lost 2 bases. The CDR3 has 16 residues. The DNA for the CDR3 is TGTGCCAGCAGCTTAACTAGCGGGGGATCCACAGATACGCAGTATTTT. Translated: CASSLTSGGSTDTQYF.

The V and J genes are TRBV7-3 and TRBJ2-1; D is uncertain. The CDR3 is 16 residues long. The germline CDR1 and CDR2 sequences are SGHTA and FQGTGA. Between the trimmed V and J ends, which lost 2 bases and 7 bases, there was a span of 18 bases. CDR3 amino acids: CASSLSGLSSANEQFF. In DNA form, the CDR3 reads TGTGCCAGCAGCTTATCAGGCCTCTCCTCGGCAAATGAGCAGTTCTTC.

The CDR3 reads CASSQEGNSGTIETQYF. DNA for the CDR3: TGTGCCAGCAGCCAAGAGGGAAATAGCGGGACAATTGAGACCCAGTACTTC. The chain joins TRBV4-2 to TRBJ2-5; 8 nucleotides match TRBD2. Germline V gene data show CDR1 as LGHNA and CDR2 as YNFKEQ. Trimming removed 0 bases from V and 5 bases from J; junction bases left unmatched: 11. This CDR3 has 17 residues.

The chain's CDR3 is CSAPSSYEQYF. CDR3 sequence (DNA): TGCAGTGCCCCGAGCTCCTACGAGCAGTACTTC. The gene calls are TRBV20-1 and TRBJ2-7, with D unresolved. Germline lookup yields CDR1 DFQATT and CDR2 SNEGSKA (reference sequence). V lost 6 bases and J 0 bases, leaving 6 bases between the germline ends. CDR3 length: 11 amino acids.

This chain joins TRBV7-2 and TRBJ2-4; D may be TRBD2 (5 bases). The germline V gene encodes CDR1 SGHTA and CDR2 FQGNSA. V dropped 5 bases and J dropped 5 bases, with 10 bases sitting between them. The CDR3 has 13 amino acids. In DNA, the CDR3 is TGTGCCAGCAGCGGACTCTCCCAAAACATTCAGTACTTC. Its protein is CASSGLSQNIQYF.

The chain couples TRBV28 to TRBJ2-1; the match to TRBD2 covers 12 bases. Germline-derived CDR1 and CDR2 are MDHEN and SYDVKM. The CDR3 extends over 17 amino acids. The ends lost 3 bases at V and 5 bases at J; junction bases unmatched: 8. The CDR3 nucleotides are TGTGCCAGCAGTTTCCAGTCCCCTAGCGGGAGGGACAATGAGCAGTTCTTC. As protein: CASSFQSPSGRDNEQFF.

The CDR3 DNA reads as TGTGCCAGCAGCACCAGGGGGTTACGGGAAGCTTTCTTT. It encodes CASSTRGLREAFF. The chain is built from TRBV7-2 and TRBJ1-1; 7 bases align to TRBD1. V dropped 5 bases and J dropped 8; count of bases not matched to a gene: 8. Germline V CDR1 and CDR2: SGHTA, FQGNSA. CDR3 length: 13 amino acids.